This T cell receptor (beta chain) comes out of a study of T-cell memory formation after mild COVID-19. Worth noting for this clonotype: Its antigen remains unidentified.

5'RACE with constant-segment primers yielded barcoded, UMI-tagged TCR alpha and TCR beta cDNA libraries. TCRdb itself ran the 5' RACE reads through MiXCR, one entry per CDR3 protein. Of just under 550,000 distinct CDR3 sequences listed, around 21% are singletons. Whole-study findings and limits: Some clones that responded were present in memory (sampled pre-infection), which suggests cross-reactive memory joined. Chiefly within CM and EM were the contracting CD4+ clones; CD8+ ones were within EMRA. Clones that contracted from day 15 to 85 had balanced CD4/CD8; later expanders were CD4+ biased.

This CDR3 comprises 15 residues. CDR1 DFQATT and CDR2 SNEGSKA come from the germline V gene (reference sequence). With 0 bases removed from V and 5 bases from J, the gap between germline ends came to 16 bases. The gene calls are TRBV20-1 and TRBJ1-2; weak D call: TRBD1 (6 bases). The sequenced sample was PBMCs or a T cell subset sorted from them (not recorded which). This clonotype was obtained from an adult woman who had mild COVID-19 (a few samples of this study predate the infection). Cell type and time point are not known. CDR3: CSARDPQGLRYGYTF. CDR3 DNA: TGCAGTGCTAGAGACCCCCAGGGGCTCCGGTATGGCTACACCTTC.